This T cell receptor beta chain was recorded in a study of regulatory T cells in long-lasting Graves disease. The time point: newly diagnosed GD, antithyroid drugs for less than 3 months. Researchers made the TCR library from RNA that was extracted from PBMCs. This clonotype has at least ten counts. Arm-PCR of CDR3 regions with iRepertoire HTBI primers generated TCR beta libraries. Each CDR3 protein gets one entry after TCRdb re-called the multiplex PCR reads with MiXCR. Altogether 450,000 to 650,000 distinct CDR3 sequences are present, roughly a sixth being singletons, with the ten largest covering approximately 25%. The sample also formed part of further work on T cells in Graves' hyperthyroidism and ophthalmopathy. That study reports: During a first-round RT-PCR of the TCR CDR3, the HTBI primer set was used. Most clonotypes expanded in the thyroid (above 0.001) were also present in blood.

This material consisted of peripheral blood mononuclear cells (PBMCs), taken at new diagnosis, from a patient treated with antithyroid drugs. The source of this sequence is a woman aged 40-60 years with Graves disease.

The CDR3: CASSLSGTGGQETQYF. As DNA, the CDR3 is TGTGCCAGCAGTTTATCTGGGACAGGGGGTCAAGAGACCCAGTACTTC. The V and J genes are TRBV12-3 or TRBV12-4 and TRBJ2-5, with 11 bases identical to TRBD1. J was trimmed by 2 bases and V by 2 bases; bases with no gene match: 4. CDR3 size: 16 residues.